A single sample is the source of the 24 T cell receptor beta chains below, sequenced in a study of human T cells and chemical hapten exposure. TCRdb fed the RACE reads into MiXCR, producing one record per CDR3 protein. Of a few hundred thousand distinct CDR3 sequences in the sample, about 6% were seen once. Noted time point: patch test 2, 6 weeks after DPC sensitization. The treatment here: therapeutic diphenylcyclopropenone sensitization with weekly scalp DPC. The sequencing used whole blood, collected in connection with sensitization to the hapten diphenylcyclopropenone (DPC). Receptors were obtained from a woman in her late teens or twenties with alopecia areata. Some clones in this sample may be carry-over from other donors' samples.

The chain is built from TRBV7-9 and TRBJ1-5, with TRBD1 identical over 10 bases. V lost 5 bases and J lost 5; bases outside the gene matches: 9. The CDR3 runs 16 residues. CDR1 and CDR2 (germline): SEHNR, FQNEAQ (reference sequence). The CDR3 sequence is CASSLLDGTGDQPQHF. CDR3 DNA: TGTGCCAGCAGCCTTCTCGACGGGACAGGGGATCAGCCCCAGCATTTT.

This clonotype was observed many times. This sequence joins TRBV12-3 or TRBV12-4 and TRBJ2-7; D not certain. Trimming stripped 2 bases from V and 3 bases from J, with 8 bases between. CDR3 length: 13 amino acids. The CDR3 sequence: CASSLRAVYEQYF. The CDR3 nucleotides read TGTGCCAGCAGTTTAAGGGCAGTCTACGAGCAGTACTTC.

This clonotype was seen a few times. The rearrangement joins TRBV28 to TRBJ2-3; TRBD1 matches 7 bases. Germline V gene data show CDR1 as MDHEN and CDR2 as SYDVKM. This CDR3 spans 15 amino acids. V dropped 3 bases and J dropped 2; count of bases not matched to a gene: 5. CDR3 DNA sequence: TGTGCCAGCAGTTTCCGGGACAGATACACAGATACGCAGTATTTT. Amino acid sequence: CASSFRDRYTDTQYF.

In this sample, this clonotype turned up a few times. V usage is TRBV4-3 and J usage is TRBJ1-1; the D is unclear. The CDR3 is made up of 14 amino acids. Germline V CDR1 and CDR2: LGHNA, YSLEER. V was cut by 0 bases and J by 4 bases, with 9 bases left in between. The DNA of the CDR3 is TGCGCCAGCAGCCAAGAAGGGAGGGCCACTGAAGCTTTCTTT. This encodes CASSQEGRATEAFF.

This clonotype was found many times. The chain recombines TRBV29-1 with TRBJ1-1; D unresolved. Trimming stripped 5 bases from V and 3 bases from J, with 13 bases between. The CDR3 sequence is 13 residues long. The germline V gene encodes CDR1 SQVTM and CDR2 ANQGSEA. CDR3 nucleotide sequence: TGCAGCGTTCCCCTGTTAGGGTACACTGAAGCTTTCTTT. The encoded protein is CSVPLLGYTEAFF.

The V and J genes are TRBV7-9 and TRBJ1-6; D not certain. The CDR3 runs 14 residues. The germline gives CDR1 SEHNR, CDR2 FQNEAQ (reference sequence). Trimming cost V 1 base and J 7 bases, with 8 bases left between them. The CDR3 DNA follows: TGTGCCAGCAGCTTAGGTGTATCAAATTCACCCCTCCACTTT. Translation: CASSLGVSNSPLHF.

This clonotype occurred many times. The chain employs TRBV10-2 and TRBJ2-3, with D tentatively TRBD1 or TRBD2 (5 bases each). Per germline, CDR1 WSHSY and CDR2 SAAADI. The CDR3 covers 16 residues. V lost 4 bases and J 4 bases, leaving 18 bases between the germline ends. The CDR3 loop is CASSGPAGRGPDTQYF. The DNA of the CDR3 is TGCGCCAGCAGTGGACCCGCGGGTAGGGGCCCAGATACGCAGTATTTT.

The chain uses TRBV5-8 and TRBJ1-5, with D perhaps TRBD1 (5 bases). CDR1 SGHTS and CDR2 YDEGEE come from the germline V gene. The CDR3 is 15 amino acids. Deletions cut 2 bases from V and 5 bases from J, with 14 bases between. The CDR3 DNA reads TGTGCCAGCAGCTTTATGGTTGGGGGAGATCAGCCCCAGCATTTT. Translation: CASSFMVGGDQPQHF.

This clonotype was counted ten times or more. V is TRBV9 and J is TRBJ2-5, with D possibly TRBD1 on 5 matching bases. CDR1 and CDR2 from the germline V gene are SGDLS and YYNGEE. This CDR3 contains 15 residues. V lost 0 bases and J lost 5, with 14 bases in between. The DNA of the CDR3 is TGTGCCAGCAGCGTAGGGCAGGGTCTGGCCGAGACCCAGTACTTC. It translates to CASSVGQGLAETQYF.

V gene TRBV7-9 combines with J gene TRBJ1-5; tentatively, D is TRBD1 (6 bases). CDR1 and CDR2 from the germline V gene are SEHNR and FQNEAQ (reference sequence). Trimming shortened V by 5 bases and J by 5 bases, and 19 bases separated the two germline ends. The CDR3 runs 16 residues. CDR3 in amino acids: CASSPPGWGLDQPQHF. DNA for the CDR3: TGTGCCAGCAGCCCCCCAGGTTGGGGGCTCGATCAGCCCCAGCATTTT.

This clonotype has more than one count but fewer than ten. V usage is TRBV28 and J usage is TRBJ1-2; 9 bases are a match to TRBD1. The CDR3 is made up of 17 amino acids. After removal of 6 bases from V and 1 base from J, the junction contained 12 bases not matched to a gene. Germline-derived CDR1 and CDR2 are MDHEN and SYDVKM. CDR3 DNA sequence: TGTGCCAGCAGCCCCCCTTGGGGACAGGGCATTAACTATGGCTACACCTTC. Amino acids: CASSPPWGQGINYGYTF.

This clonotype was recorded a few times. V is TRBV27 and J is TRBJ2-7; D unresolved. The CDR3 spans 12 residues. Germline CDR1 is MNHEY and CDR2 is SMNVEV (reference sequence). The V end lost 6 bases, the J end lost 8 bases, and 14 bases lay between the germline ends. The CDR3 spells CASSRPDSQQYF. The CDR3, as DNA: TGTGCCAGCAGCCGCCCTGATTCCCAGCAGTACTTC.

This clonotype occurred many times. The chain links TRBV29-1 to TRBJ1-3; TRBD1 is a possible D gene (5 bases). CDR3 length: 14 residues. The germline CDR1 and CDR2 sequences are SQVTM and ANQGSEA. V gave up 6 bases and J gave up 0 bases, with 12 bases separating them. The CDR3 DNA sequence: TGCAGCGTCCTGGGACGGAACTCTGGAAACACCATATATTTT. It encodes CSVLGRNSGNTIYF. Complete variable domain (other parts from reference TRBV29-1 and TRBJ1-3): SAVISQKPSRDICQRGTSLTIQCQVDSQVTMMFWYRQQPGQSLTLIATANQGSEATYESGFVIDKFPISRPNLTFSTLTVSNMSPEDSSIYLCSVLGRNSGNTIYFGEGSWLTVV.

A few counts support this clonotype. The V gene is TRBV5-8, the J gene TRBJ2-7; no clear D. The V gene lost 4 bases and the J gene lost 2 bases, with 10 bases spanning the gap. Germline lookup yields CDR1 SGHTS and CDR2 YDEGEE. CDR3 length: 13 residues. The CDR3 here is CASSPHRAYEQYF. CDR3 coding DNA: TGTGCCAGCAGCCCACATCGGGCCTACGAGCAGTACTTC.

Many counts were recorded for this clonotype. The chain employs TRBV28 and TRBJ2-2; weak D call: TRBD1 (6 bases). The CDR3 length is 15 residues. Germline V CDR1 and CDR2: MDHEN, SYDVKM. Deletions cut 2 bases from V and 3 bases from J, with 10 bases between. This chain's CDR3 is CASSLGGQYTGELFF. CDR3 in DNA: TGTGCCAGCAGTTTAGGCGGACAGTACACCGGGGAGCTGTTTTTT.

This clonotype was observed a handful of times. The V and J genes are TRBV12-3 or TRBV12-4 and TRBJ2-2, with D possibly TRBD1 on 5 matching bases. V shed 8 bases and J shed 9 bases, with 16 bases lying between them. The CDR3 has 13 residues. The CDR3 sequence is CASVQGGRRELFF. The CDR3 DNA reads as TGTGCCAGCGTTCAGGGCGGAAGGCGGGAGCTGTTTTTT.

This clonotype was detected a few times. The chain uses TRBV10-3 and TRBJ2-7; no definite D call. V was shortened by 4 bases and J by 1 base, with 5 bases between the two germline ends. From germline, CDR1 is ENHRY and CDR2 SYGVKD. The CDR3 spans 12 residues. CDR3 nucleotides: TGTGCCATCAGTGGGGATTCCTACGAGCAGTACTTC. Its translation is CAISGDSYEQYF.

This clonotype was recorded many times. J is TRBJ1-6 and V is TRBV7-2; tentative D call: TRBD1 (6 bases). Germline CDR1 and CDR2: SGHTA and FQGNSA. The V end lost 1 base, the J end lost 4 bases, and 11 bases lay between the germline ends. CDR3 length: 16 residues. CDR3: CASSLGTALYNSPLHF. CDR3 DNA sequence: TGTGCCAGCAGCTTAGGGACAGCCCTTTATAATTCACCCCTCCACTTT.

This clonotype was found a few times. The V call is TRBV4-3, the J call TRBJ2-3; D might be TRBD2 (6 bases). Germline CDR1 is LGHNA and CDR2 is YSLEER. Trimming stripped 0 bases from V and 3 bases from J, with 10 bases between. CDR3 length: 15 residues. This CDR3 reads CASSQDFRGTDTQYF. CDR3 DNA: TGCGCCAGCAGCCAAGATTTTCGGGGGACAGATACGCAGTATTTT.

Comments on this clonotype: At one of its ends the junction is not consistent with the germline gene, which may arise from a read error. The CDR3 here is CASSPMSSGDLPFTVDF. CDR3 DNA: TGTGCCAGCAGCCCCATGTCAAGTGGGGACCTACCCTTCACGGTCGACTTC. V gene TRBV5-6 combines with J gene TRBJ2-7, with D possibly being TRBD1 or TRBD2 (5 bases each). The CDR3 is 17 amino acids. The V gene's germline CDR1 is SGHDT and CDR2 YYEEEE.

CDR3 sequence (DNA): TGTGCCAGCTGGGACAGTACCTACGAGCAGTACTTC. As protein: CASWDSTYEQYF. J is TRBJ2-7 and V is TRBV2; 7 nucleotides agree with TRBD1. Germline assignment: CDR1 SNHLY and CDR2 FYNNEI. The CDR3 spans 12 residues. V lost 8 bases to trimming and J lost 2 bases; unmatched junction nucleotides: 3.

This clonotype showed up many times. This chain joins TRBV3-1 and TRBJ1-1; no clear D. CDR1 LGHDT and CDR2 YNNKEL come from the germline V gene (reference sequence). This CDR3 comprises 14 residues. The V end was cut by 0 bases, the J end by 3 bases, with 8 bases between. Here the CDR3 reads CASSQEAGYTEAFF. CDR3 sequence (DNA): TGTGCCAGCAGCCAAGAGGCCGGGTACACTGAAGCTTTCTTT.

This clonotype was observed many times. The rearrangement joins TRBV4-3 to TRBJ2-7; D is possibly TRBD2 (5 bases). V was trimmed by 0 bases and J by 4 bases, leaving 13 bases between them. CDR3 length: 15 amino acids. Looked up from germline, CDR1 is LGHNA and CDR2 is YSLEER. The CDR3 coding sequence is TGCGCCAGCAGCCAAGATTTAGGACTGCTGTACGAGCAGTACTTC. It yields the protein CASSQDLGLLYEQYF.

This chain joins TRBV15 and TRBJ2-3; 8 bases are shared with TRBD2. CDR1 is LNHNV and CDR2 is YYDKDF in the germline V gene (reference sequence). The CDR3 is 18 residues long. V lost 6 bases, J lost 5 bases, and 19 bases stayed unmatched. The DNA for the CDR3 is TGTGCCACCAGTACTGAGGGGTCTACGGGGGGGCCTCGAGATACGCAGTATTTT. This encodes CATSTEGSTGGPRDTQYF.